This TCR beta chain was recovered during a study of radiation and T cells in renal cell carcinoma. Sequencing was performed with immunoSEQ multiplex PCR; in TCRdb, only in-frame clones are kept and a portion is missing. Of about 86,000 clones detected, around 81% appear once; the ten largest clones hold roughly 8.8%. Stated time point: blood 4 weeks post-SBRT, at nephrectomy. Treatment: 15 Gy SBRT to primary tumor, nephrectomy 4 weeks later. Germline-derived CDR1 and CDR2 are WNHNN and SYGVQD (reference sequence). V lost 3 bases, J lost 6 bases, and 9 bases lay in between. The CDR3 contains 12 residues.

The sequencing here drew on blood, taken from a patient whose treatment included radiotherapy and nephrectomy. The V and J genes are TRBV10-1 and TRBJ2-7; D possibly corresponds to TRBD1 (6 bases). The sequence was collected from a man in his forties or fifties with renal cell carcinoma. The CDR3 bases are TGCGCCAGCAGTGAACAGGGTGCCGAGCAGTACTTC. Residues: CASSEQGAEQYF.